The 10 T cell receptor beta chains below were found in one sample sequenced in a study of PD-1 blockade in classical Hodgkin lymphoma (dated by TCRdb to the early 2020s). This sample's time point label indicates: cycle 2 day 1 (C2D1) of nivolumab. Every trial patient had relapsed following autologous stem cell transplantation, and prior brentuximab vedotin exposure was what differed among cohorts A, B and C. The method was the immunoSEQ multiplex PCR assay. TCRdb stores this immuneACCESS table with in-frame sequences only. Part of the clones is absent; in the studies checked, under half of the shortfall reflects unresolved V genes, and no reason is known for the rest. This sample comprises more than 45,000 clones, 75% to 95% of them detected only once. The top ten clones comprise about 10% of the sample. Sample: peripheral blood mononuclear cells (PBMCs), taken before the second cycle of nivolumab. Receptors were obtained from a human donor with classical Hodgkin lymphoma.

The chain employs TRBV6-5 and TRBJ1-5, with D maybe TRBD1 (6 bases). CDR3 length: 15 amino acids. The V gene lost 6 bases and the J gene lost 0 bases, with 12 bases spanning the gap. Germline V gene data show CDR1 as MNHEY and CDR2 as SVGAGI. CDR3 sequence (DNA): TGTGCCAGCAGCCTTGGACAGAATAGCAATCAGCCCCAGCATTTT. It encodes CASSLGQNSNQPQHF.

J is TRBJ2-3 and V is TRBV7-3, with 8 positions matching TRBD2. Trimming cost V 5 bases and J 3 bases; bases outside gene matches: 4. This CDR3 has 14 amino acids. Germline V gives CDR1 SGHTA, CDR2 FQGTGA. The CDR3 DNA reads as TGTGCCAGCAGCCCCAGCGGGAGAACAGATACGCAGTATTTT. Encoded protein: CASSPSGRTDTQYF.

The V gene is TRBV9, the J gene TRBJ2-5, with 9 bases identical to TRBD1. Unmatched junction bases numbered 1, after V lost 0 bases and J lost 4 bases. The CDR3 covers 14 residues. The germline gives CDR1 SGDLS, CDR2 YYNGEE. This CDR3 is CASSVAGQGETQYF. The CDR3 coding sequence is TGTGCCAGCAGCGTAGCGGGACAGGGAGAGACCCAGTACTTC.

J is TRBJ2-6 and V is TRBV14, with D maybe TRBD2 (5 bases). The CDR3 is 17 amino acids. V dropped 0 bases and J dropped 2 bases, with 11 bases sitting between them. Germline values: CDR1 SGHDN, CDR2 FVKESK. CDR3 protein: CASSQDGYGAGANVLTF. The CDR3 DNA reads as TGTGCCAGCAGCCAAGATGGGTACGGGGCTGGGGCCAACGTCCTGACTTTC.

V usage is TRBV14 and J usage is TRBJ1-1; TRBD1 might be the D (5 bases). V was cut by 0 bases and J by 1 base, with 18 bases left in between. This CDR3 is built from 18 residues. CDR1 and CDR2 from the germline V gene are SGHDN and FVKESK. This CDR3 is CASSQDARGGVENTEAFF. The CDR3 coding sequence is TGTGCCAGCAGCCAAGATGCAAGGGGAGGGGTGGAGAACACTGAAGCTTTCTTT.

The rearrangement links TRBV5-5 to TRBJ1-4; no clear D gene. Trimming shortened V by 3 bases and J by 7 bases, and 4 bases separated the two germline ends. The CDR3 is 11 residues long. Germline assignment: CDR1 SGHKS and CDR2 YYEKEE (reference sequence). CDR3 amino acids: CASSWGEKLFF. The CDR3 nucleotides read TGTGCCAGCAGCTGGGGTGAAAAACTGTTTTTT.

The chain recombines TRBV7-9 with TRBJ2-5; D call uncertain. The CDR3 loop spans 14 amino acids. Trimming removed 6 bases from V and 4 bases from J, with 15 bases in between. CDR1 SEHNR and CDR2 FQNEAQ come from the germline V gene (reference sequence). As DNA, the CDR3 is TGTGCCAGCAGACACACTCTGATCCGAGAGACCCAGTACTTC. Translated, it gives CASRHTLIRETQYF.

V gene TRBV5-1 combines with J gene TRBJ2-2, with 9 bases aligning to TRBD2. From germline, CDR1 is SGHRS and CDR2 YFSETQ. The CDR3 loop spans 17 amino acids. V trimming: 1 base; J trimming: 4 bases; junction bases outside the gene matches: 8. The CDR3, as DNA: TGCGCCAGCAGCTTGACTAGCGGGCGGTCTCGCACCGGGGAGCTGTTTTTT. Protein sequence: CASSLTSGRSRTGELFF.

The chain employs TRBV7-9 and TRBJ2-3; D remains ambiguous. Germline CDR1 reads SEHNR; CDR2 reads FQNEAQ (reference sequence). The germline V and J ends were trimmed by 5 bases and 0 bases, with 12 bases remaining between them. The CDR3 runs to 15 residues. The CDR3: CASSPFGPSTDTQYF. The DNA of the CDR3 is TGTGCCAGCAGCCCGTTCGGACCTAGCACAGATACGCAGTATTTT.

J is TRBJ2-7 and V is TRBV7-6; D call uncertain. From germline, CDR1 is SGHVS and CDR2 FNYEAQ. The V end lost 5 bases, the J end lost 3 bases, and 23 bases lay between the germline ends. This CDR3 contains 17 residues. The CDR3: CASSDHLVGRSNYEQYF. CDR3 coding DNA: TGTGCCAGCAGCGATCACCTTGTCGGACGCAGCAACTACGAGCAGTACTTC. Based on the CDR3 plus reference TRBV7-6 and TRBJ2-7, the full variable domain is GAGVSQSPRYKVTKRGQDVALRCDPISGHVSLYWYRQALGQGPEFLTYFNYEAQQDKSGLPNDRFSAERPEGSISTLTIQRTEQRDSAMYRCASSDHLVGRSNYEQYFGPGTRLTVT.